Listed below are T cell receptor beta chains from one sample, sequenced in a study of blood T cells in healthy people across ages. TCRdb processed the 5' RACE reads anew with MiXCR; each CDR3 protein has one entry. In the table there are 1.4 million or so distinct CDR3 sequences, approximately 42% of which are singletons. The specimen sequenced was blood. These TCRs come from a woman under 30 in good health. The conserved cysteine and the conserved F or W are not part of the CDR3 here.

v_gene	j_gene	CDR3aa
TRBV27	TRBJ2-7	ASSFPADNEQY
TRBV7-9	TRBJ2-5	ASSIRGYEQY
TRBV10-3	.	AIGSGNIQY
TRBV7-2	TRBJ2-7	ASSPVRVSYEQY
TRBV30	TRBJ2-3	AWSPYWGSVDTQY
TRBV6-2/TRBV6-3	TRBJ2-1	ATNGPFRHEQF
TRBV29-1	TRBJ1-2	SVDRGRGGDGYT
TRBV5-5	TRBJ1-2	ASRPEDNLDGYT
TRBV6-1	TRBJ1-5	ASSPGTGGRINQPQH
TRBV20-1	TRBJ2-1	SAQTGSEQF
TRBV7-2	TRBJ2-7	ASSFSTGHEQY
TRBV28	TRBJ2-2	ASSYPTSGRAPGANTGELF
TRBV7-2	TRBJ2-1	ASSPKMADGLEQF
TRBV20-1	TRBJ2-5	SARRGDQTQY
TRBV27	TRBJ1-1	ASRAGGGLGEAF
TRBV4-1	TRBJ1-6	ASSHRPRDGINSPLH
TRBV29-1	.	SVTGFYNEQY
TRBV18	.	ASSSSSGQNEQY
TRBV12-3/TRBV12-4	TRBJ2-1	ASTLDITYNEQF
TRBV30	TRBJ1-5	AWSHLRGHQPQH
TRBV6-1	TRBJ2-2	ASRPLRRVLSTGELF
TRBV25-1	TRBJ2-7	ASSPPLAGTYEQY
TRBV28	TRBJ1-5	ASSLAPPIHRSNQPQH
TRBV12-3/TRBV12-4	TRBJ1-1	ASSLNPGEEAF
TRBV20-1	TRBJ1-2	SAAGDLGSYT